The sequence of this T cell receptor (beta chain) was determined in a study of shared clonotypes between healthy human individuals. Generated by immunoSEQ multiplex PCR, the TCRdb table keeps only in-frame clones and is missing some. The profile shows around 2,000,000 clones, approximately 94% of them singletons. CD45RO negativity and positive selection for CCR7 defined naive CD8 cells, a population that excluded terminally differentiated effector memory CD45RA+ cells. The sample comprised naive CD8+ T cells sorted from blood. The TCR originated in a man younger than 35 in good health.

CDR3 DNA sequence: TGTGCCAGCAGCTTCTGGGCGGACGGGAAAAACATTCAGTACTTC. It codes for CASSFWADGKNIQYF. The chain joins TRBV27 to TRBJ2-4; no definite D call. The CDR3 totals 15 residues. The V gene lost 6 bases and the J gene lost 4 bases, with 16 bases spanning the gap. In germline, CDR1 is MNHEY, CDR2 SMNVEV (reference sequence).